The present entry profiles one T cell receptor beta chain with its context. This entry belongs to a study of cytomegalovirus exposure and HLA in healthy donors. The wider study: HLA-typed donors were the source of about 85 million unique TCRs, which an early data release held.

This CDR3 region has 15 residues. Germline V lookup: CDR1 KGHSH, CDR2 LQKENI. With 4 bases removed from V and 8 bases from J, the gap between germline ends came to 15 bases. Primers included in the PCR were 60 Vbeta and 13 Jbeta primers. Clones were read by immunoSEQ multiplex PCR, and TCRdb kept only the in-frame ones, dropping some. This table holds over 200,000 clones, roughly 82% found once. The rearrangement joins TRBV18 to TRBJ1-6; possibly TRBD1 for D (6 bases). The source is a woman in her thirties or forties in good health and CMV-seropositive. Sequencing was done on a sample of PBMCs. CDR3: CASSQGQGRDSPLHF. The DNA for the CDR3 is TGTGCCAGCTCACAGGGGCAGGGGAGGGATTCACCCCTCCACTTT.